The clone carrying this T cell receptor (beta chain) has a count of ten or more. The target antigen is unknown. These data come from a study of CD8+CD57+ T cells in acquired aplastic anemia. At the level of the study: Quantities of DNA derived from sorted CD4+ and CD8+ cells averaged approximately 3 ug.

CDR1 and CDR2 from the germline V gene are SGHDT and YYEEEE. The CDR3 loop spans 14 amino acids. Trimming took 4 bases from V and 2 from J, leaving 12 bases between them. Regarding the study as a whole: Patient and control CD8+ Simpson's diversity was not significantly different. Patients and controls were found to share roughly 31 CD8+ CDR3 sequences.

Genomic DNA provided the template from which TCR beta VDJ and CDR3 profiles were obtained. Each CDR3 protein is one row after TCRdb ran MiXCR on the reads. This sample carries around 130,000 distinct CDR3 sequences, over 45% of them seen once, and the ten largest clones take about 2.7%. V is TRBV5-6 and J is TRBJ2-5; D is ambiguous. This clonotype was sampled from a human donor in good health, serving as a control. Sequencing was done on a sample of sorted CD4+, CD8+, or CD8+CD57+ T cells (not recorded which) from PBMCs. Here the CDR3 reads CASSRLGSQETQYF. DNA for the CDR3: TGTGCCAGCAGCCGCCTTGGATCACAAGAGACCCAGTACTTC. The complete variable domain, with remaining parts taken from reference TRBV5-6 and TRBJ2-5, reads DAGVTQSPTHLIKTRGQQVTLRCSPKSGHDTVSWYQQALGQGPQFIFQYYEEEERQRGNFPDRFSGHQFPNYSSELNVNALLLGDSALYLCASSRLGSQETQYFGPGTRLLVL.